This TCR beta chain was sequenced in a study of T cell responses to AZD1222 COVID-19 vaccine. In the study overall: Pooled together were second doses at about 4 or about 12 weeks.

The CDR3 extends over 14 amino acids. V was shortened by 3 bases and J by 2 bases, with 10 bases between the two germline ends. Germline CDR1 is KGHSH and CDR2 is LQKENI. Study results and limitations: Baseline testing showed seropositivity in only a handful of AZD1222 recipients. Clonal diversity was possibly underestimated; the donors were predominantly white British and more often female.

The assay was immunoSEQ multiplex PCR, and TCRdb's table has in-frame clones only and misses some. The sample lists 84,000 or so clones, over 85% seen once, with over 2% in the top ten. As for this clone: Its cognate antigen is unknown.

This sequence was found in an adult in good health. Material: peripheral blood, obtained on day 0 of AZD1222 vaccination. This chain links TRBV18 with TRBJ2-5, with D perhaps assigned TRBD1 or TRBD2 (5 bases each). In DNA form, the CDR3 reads TGTGCCAGCTCACCCCGGGACCTTCAAGAGACCCAGTACTTC. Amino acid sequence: CASSPRDLQETQYF.